This T cell receptor (beta chain) was sequenced during a study of OX40 agonist ivuxolimab in advanced cancers. About the study: Those treated in dose escalation had hepatocellular carcinoma, melanoma, renal cell cancer or head and neck cancer. At 75% to 90% male, the cohort had a mean age of about 60 years, ranging from about 23 to 79. Eligibility admitted prior anti-PD-1, anti-PD-L1 or anti-CTLA-4 therapy; about 40% had some.

The repertoire was sequenced with immunoSEQ multiplex PCR; TCRdb's copy has only in-frame clones and lacks some. The repertoire holds about 70,000 clones, with around nine tenths as singletons. Study-level findings and limits: More expanded clones were seen, on average, in CD8+ T cells than in CD4+.

This CDR3 has 14 residues. Trimming removed 3 bases from V and 2 bases from J, with 10 bases in between. Germline V lookup: CDR1 WSHSY, CDR2 SAAADI. A remark on this clone: Antigen: not known.

The V gene is TRBV10-2, the J gene TRBJ1-2; D unclear. The sequences come from CD4+ or CD8+ T cells sorted from blood, collected in a trial of the OX40 agonist ivuxolimab. The sequence derives from an adult with an advanced solid tumor such as melanoma, head and neck, liver or kidney cancer. The CDR3: CASSDFAKNYGYTF. The CDR3 DNA follows: TGCGCCAGCAGTGATTTCGCAAAAAACTATGGCTACACCTTC.